The T cell receptor (beta chain) described here comes from a study of T cell repertoires in cytomegalovirus infection. Study as a whole: Selection of CMV epitopes for the study included recently identified HLA-C-restricted and well-studied HLA-B-restricted ones. Matching HLA type, along with CMV infection, was indicated by public TCR beta signatures.

Findings of the study overall: CMV-specific HLA-C-restricted TCR beta clonotypes dominated the ex vivo response.

A remark on this clonotype: Its antigen remains unknown.

This CDR3 is built from 17 residues. Between the trimmed V and J ends, which lost 4 bases and 8 bases, there was a span of 24 bases. CDR1 and CDR2 from the germline V gene are LNHNV and YYDKDF (reference sequence). TCRdb re-analysed the reads in MiXCR, keeping a single row per CDR3 protein. Of 570,000 or so distinct CDR3 sequences listed, roughly 42% were seen once; the top ten hold around 48%. The chain joins TRBV15 to TRBJ2-1; D is tentatively TRBD1 or TRBD2 (6 bases each). This TCR was recovered from a human donor in good health (CMV status not recorded). Some clones in this sample may be carry-over from other donors' samples. The source was cultured PBMCs, collected from culture after CMV antigen stimulation. The CDR3 DNA is TGTGCCACCAGCACCCTAGAGGGGGGAGAACTCAATTATGAGCAGTTCTTC. Protein: CATSTLEGGELNYEQFF.